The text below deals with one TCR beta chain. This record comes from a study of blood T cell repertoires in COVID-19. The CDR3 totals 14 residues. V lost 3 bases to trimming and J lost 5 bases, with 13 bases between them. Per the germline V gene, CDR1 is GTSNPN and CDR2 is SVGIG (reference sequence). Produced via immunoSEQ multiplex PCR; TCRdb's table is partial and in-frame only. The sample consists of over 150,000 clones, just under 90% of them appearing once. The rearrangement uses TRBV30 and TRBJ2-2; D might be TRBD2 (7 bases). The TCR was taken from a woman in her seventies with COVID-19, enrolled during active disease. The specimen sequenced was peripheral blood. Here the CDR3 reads CAWRIRGGTGELFF. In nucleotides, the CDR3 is TGTGCCTGGAGAATTAGGGGGGGAACCGGGGAGCTGTTTTTT.